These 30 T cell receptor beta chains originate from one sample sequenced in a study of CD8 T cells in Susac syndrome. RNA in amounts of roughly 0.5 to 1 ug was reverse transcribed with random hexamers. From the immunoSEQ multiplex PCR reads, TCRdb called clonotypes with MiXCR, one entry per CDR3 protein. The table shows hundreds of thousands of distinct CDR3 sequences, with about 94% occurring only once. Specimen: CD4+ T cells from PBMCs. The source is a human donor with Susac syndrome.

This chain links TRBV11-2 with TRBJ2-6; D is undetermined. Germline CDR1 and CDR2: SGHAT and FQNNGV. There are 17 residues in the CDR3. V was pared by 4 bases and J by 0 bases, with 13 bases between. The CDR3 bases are TGTGCCAGCAGCTCGATTCGGCGCCTCTCTGGGGCCAACGTCCTGACTTTC. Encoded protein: CASSSIRRLSGANVLTF.

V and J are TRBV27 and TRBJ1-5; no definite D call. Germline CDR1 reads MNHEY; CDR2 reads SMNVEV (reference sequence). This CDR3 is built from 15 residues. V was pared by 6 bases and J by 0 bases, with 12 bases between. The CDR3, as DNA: TGTGCCAGCAGAGTCAAACCCTATAGCAATCAGCCCCAGCATTTT. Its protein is CASRVKPYSNQPQHF.

The CDR3 region is CASSPGTSGNEQFF. The CDR3 bases are TGTGCCAGCAGCCCCGGGACATCGGGGAATGAGCAGTTCTTC. The genes are TRBV6-5 and TRBJ2-1, with D perhaps matching TRBD1 (6 bases). Deletions cut 6 bases from V and 7 bases from J, with 16 bases between. The germline V gene encodes CDR1 MNHEY and CDR2 SVGAGI. This CDR3 has 14 residues.

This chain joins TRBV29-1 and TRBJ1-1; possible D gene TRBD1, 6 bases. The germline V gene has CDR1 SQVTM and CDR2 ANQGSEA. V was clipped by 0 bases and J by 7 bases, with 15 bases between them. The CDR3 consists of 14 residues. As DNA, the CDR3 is TGCAGCGTTGAAGATCCCGGGGGCTGGGGTGAAGCTTTCTTT. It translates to CSVEDPGGWGEAFF.

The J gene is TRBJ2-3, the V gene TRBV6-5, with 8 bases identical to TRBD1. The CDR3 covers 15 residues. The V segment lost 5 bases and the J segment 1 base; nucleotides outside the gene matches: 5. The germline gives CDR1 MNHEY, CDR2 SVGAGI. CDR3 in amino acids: CASSTQGGRTDTQYF. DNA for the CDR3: TGTGCCAGCAGTACACAGGGGGGACGCACAGATACGCAGTATTTT.

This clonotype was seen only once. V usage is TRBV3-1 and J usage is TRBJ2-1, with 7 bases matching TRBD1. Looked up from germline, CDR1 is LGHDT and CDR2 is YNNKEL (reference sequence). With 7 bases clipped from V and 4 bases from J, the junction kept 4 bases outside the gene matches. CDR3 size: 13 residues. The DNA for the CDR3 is TGTGCCAGCACCCTGGGACAGTACAATGAGCAGTTCTTC. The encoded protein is CASTLGQYNEQFF.

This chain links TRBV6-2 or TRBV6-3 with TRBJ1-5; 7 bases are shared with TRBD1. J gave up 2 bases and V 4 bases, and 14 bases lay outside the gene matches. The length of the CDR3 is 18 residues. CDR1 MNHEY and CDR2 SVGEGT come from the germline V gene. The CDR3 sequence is CASSSLTGTGQRNQPQHF. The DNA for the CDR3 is TGTGCCAGCAGTTCCTTGACAGGGACTGGTCAACGCAATCAGCCCCAGCATTTT.

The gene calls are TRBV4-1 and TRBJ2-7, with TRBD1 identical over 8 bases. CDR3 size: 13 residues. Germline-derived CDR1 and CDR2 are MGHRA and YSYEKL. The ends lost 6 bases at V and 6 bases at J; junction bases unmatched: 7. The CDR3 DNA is TGCGCCAGCAGGAGGACAGGGTCGGCCGAGCAGTACTTC. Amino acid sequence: CASRRTGSAEQYF.

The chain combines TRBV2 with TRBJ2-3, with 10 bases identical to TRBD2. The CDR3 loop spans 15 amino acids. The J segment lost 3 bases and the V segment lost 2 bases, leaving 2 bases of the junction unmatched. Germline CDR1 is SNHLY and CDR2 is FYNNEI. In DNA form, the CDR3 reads TGTGCCAGCAGTGAATCTAGCGGGGGAACAGATACGCAGTATTTT. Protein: CASSESSGGTDTQYF.

For the CDR3, the DNA is TGCGCCAGCAGCGAAAAAGCAGCGGGGGGAATCTACAATGAGCAGTTCTTC. As protein: CASSEKAAGGIYNEQFF. The genes are TRBV5-1 and TRBJ2-1, with 9 bases lining up with TRBD2. The V gene's germline CDR1 is SGHRS and CDR2 YFSETQ. V shed 4 bases, J shed 3 bases, and the junction held 11 bases outside the gene matches. This CDR3 contains 17 residues.

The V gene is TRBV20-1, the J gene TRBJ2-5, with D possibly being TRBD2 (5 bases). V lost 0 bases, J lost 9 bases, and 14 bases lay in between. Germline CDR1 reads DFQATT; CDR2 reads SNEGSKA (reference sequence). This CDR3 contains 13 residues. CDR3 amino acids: CSAREAVLRAQYF. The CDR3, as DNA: TGCAGTGCTAGAGAAGCGGTGCTAAGGGCCCAGTACTTC.

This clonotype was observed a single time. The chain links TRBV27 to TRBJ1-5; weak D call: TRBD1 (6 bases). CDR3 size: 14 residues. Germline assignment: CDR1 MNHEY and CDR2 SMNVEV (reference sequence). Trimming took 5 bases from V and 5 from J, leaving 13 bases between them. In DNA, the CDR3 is TGTGCCAGCAGTGGGGGCTCGGGGGATCAGCCCCAGCATTTT. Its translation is CASSGGSGDQPQHF.

CDR3 nucleotide sequence: TGTGCCAGCTCACCAGGTAGCAGGTCGGGGGGACAGCCCCAGCATTTT. As protein: CASSPGSRSGGQPQHF. The chain carries TRBV18 and TRBJ1-5; maybe TRBD1 (5 bases). Germline V gene sequence: CDR1 KGHSH, CDR2 LQKENI. V lost 2 bases and J 7 bases, leaving 18 bases between the germline ends. The CDR3 runs 16 residues.

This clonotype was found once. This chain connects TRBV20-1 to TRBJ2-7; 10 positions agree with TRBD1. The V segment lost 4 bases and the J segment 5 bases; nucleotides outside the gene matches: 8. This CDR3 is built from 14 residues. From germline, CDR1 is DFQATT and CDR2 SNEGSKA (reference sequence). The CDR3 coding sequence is TGCAGTGCTACCTTCCCGGGACAGGGGAACGAGCAGTACTTC. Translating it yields CSATFPGQGNEQYF.

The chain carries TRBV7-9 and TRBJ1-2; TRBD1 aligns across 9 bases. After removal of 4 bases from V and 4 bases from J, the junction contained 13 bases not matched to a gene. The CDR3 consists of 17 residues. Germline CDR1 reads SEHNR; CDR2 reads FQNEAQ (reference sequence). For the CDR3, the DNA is TGTGCCAGCAGCTCGGGACAGGGTCCCCCCCGTGGCTATGGCTACACCTTC. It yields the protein CASSSGQGPPRGYGYTF.

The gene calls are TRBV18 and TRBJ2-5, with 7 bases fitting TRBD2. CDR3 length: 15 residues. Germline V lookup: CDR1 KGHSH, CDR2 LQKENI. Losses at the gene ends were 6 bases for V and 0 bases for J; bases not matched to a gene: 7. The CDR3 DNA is TGTGCCAGCTCCGCGGAAGCGGGGTACCAAGAGACCCAGTACTTC. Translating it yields CASSAEAGYQETQYF.

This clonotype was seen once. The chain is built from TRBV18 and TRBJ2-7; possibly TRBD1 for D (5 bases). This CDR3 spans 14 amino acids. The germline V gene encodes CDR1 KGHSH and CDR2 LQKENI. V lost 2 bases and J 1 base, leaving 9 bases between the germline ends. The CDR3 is CASSPERGSYEQYF. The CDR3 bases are TGTGCCAGCTCACCAGAAAGGGGTTCCTACGAGCAGTACTTC.

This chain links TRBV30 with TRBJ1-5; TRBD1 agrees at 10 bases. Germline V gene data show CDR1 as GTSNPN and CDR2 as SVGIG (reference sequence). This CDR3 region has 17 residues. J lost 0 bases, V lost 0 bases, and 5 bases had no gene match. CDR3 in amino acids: CAWSVGQGVFSNQPQHF. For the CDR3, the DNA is TGTGCCTGGAGTGTCGGACAGGGGGTATTTAGCAATCAGCCCCAGCATTTT.

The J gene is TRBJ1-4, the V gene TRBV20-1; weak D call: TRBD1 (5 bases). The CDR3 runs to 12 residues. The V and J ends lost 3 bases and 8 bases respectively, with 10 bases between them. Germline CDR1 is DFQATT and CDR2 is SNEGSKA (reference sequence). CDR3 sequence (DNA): TGCAGTGCTAGCCTCCGGGACGAAAAACTGTTTTTT. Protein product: CSASLRDEKLFF.

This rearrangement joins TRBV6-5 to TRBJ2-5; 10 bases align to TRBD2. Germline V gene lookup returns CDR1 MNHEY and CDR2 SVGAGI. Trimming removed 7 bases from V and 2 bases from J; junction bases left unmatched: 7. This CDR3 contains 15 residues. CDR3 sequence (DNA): TGTGCCAGCAAACTAGCGGGGCAAATTCAAGAGACCCAGTACTTC. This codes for CASKLAGQIQETQYF.

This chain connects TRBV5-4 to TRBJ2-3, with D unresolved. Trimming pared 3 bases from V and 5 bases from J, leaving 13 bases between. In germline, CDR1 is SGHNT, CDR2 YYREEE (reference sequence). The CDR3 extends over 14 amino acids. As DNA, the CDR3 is TGTGCCAGCAGCTCAGTGGTAACTCAAGATACGCAGTATTTT. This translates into CASSSVVTQDTQYF.

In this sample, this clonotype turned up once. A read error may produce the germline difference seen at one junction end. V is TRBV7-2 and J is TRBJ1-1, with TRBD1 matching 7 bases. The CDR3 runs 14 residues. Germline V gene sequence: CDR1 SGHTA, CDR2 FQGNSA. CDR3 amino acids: CASSLGTANTEAVF. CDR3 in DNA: TGTGCCAGCAGTCTAGGGACAGCGAACACTGAAGCTGTCTTT.

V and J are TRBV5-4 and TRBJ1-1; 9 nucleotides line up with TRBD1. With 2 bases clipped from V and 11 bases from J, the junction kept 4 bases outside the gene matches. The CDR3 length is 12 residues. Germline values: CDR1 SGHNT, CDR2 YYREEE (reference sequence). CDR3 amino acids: CASSFTGTGAFF. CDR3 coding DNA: TGTGCCAGCAGCTTTACCGGGACAGGGGCTTTCTTT.

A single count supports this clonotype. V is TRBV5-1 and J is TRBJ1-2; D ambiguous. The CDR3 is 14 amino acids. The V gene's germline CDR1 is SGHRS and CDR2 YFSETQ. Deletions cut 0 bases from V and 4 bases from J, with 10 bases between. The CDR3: CASSLEGGGYGYTF. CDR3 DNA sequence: TGCGCCAGCAGCTTGGAGGGCGGCGGCTATGGCTACACCTTC.

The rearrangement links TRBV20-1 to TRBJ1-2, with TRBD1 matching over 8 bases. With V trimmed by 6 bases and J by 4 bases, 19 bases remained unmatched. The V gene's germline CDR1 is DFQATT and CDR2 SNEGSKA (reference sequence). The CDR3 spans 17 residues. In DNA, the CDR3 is TGCAGTGCCAAAACGTTCTCAAACAGGGGGGGAACCTATGGCTACACCTTC. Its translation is CSAKTFSNRGGTYGYTF.

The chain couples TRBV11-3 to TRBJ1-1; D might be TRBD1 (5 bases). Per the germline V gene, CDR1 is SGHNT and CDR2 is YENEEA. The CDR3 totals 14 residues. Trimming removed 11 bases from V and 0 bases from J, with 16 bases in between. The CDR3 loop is CASTTGLMNTEAFF. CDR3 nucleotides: TGTGCCTCGACTACAGGCCTCATGAACACTGAAGCTTTCTTT.

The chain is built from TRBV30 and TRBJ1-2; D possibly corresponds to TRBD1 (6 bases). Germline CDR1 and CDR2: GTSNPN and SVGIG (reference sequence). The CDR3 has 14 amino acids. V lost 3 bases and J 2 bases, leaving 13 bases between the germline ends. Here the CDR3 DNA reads TGTGCCTGGAGGGACCAGGGGAGGAACTATGGCTACACCTTC. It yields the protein CAWRDQGRNYGYTF.

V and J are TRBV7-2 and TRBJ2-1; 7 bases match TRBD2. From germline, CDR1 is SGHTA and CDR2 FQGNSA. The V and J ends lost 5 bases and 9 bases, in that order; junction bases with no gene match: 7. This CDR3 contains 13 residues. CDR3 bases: TGTGCCAGCAGCCCCGCGCCTAGCGGTGAGCAGTTCTTC. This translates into CASSPAPSGEQFF.

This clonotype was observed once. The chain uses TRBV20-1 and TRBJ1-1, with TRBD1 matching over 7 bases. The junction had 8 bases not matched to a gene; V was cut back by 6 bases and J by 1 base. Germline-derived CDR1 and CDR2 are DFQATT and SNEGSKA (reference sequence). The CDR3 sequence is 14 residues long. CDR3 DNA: TGCAGTGCCTTTGCCGGGACAGAGAACACTGAAGCTTTCTTT. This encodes CSAFAGTENTEAFF.

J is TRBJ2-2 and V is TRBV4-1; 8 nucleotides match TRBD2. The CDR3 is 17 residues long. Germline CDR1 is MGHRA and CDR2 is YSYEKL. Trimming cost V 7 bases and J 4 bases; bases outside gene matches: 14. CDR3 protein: CASTPGLAGLFTGELFF. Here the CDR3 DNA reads TGCGCCAGCACCCCGGGGCTAGCGGGCCTCTTCACCGGGGAGCTGTTTTTT.